This TCR beta chain came from a study of CD8+ T cells in alopecia areata. Study-wide context: Scoring treated patients' severity relied on the percentage of scalp area affected. Study-level findings and limits: Especially in alopecia totalis/universalis, lesional scalp showed greater clonality than normal scalp did.

Investigators isolated RNA and reverse transcribed it into cDNA to act as the sequencing template. The table came from immunoSEQ multiplex PCR; TCRdb's copy has only in-frame clones and leaves some out. The table has some 110,000 clones, roughly 50% seen once. Germline V lookup: CDR1 SQVTM, CDR2 ANQGSEA. This CDR3 spans 12 amino acids. Trimming left V 3 bases short and J 5 bases short, with 10 bases between. Treatment specified: oral pan-JAK inhibitor, 5-10 mg twice daily. A note on this clone: Its antigen is unknown.

The clonotype originates from a human donor with alopecia areata. This sample comprised CD8+ T cells sorted from blood, obtained at week 4, from a patient treated with tofacitinib. The rearrangement joins TRBV29-1 to TRBJ1-2; possible D gene TRBD1, 6 bases. The CDR3 region has the DNA TGCAGCGTTGATGGGACACCTTATGGCTACACCTTC. Protein product: CSVDGTPYGYTF.